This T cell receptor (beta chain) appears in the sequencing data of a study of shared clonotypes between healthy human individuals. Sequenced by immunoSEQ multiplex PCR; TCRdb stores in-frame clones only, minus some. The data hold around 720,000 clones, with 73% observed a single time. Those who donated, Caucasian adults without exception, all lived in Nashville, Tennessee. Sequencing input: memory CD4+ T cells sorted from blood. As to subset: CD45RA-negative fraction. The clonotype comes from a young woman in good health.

CDR3 sequence: CASSGDGSSNQPQHF. The CDR3 nucleotides are TGTGCCAGCAGTGGGGACGGTTCAAGCAATCAGCCCCAGCATTTT. The chain has TRBV2 and TRBJ1-5, with D maybe TRBD1 (5 bases). The CDR3 totals 15 residues. Germline values: CDR1 SNHLY, CDR2 FYNNEI. V was shortened by 4 bases and J by 1 base, with 11 bases between the two germline ends.